These T cell receptor beta chains were read from a single sample in a study of shared clonotypes between healthy human individuals. Sequenced by immunoSEQ multiplex PCR; TCRdb stores in-frame clones only, minus some. The top ten clones hold less than 25% of a sample with approximately 810,000 clones, 80% to 95% of them seen once. The material sequenced was naive CD8+ T cells sorted from blood. Receptors were obtained from a man younger than 40 in good health. CDR3s include the opening cysteine and the closing phenylalanine or tryptophan. D genes are given only for firm matches. Only part of the rows carry a size: once, few, many, or a class if the clone is expanded.

TRBV13,-,TRBJ2-7,once,TGTGCCAGCAGCTCCCAGCGATACGAGCAGTACTTC,CASSSQRYEQYF
TRBV6-1,TRBD1,TRBJ2-1,-,TGTGCCAGCAGTTCTCCGGGACAGGGATGGAATGAGCAGTTCTTC,CASSSPGQGWNEQFF
TRBV4-3,-,TRBJ2-2,-,TGCGCCAGCGAGGCCTGGAACACCGGGGAGCTGTTTTTT,CASEAWNTGELFF
TRBV27,TRBD2,TRBJ2-1,-,TGTGCCAGCAGCCTGACTAGCGGGGGATACAATGAGCAGTTCTTC,CASSLTSGGYNEQFF
TRBV21-1,-,TRBJ2-2,-,TGTGCCAGTGGGTTACGGGACAGCCAGAACACCGGGGAGCTGTTTTTT,CASGLRDSQNTGELFF
TRBV6-1,-,TRBJ1-1,-,TGTGCCAGCAGTCTCGGCCCGAACGGTGAAGCTTTCTTT,CASSLGPNGEAFF
TRBV7-9,-,TRBJ2-2,-,TGTGCCAGCAGCTCGGACAGACCCGGGGAGCTGTTTTTT,CASSSDRPGELFF
TRBV29-1,-,TRBJ2-3,-,TGCAGCGTTGAAGAAGCGGAGGGGGTGGATACGCAGTATTTT,CSVEEAEGVDTQYF
TRBV4-1,TRBD2,TRBJ2-7,-,TGCGCCAGCAGCCCGTTAGCGGGAGGGACATCCTACGAGCAGTACTTC,CASSPLAGGTSYEQYF
TRBV6-6,-,TRBJ1-2,-,TGTGCCAGCAGCCTTCTATCGGGCTATGGCTACACCTTC,CASSLLSGYGYTF
TRBV11-1,-,TRBJ1-1,-,TGTGCCAGCAGCCCTCGAGCCGACAAGAAAGGGTACACTGAAGCTTTCTTT,CASSPRADKKGYTEAFF
TRBV7-9,-,TRBJ1-1,once,TGTGCCAGCAGCTCTGGGCTCCTCAGGGGGAACACTGAAGCTTTCTTT,CASSSGLLRGNTEAFF
TRBV30,-,TRBJ1-1,-,TGTGCCAGCCTGGGGAGCGAAGCTTTCTTT,CASLGSEAFF
TRBV6-5,-,TRBJ2-2,once,TGTGCCAGCAAAGGCGTAGGGAACACCGGGGAGCTGTTTTTT,CASKGVGNTGELFF
TRBV7-9,TRBD2,TRBJ2-2,-,TGTGCCAGCAGCCTTGGGACTAGCGGGCTGCCTACCGGGGAGCTGTTTTTT,CASSLGTSGLPTGELFF
TRBV5-5,TRBD1,TRBJ2-1,-,TGTGCCAGCAGCCCTTGGACAGGGAACAATGAGCAGTTCTTC,CASSPWTGNNEQFF
TRBV5-4,TRBD2,TRBJ2-7,-,TGTGCCAGCAGCTTGGGGGTAGCGGGTTCCTACGAGCAGTACTTC,CASSLGVAGSYEQYF
TRBV5-1,TRBD1,TRBJ2-1,-,TGCGCCAGCAGGGGACAGGGGGCAGAGGAGCAGTTCTTC,CASRGQGAEEQFF
TRBV14,-,TRBJ2-7,-,TGTGCCAGCAGCCAAGATTTTACCTACGAGCAGTACTTC,CASSQDFTYEQYF
TRBV27,TRBD2,TRBJ2-7,-,TGTGCCAGCAGTTTACGGACTAGCGGCTACGAGCAGTACTTC,CASSLRTSGYEQYF
TRBV2,-,TRBJ2-3,once,TGTGCCAGCAGTGCAGGACAGCTTGCTAGCACAGATACGCAGTATTTT,CASSAGQLASTDTQYF